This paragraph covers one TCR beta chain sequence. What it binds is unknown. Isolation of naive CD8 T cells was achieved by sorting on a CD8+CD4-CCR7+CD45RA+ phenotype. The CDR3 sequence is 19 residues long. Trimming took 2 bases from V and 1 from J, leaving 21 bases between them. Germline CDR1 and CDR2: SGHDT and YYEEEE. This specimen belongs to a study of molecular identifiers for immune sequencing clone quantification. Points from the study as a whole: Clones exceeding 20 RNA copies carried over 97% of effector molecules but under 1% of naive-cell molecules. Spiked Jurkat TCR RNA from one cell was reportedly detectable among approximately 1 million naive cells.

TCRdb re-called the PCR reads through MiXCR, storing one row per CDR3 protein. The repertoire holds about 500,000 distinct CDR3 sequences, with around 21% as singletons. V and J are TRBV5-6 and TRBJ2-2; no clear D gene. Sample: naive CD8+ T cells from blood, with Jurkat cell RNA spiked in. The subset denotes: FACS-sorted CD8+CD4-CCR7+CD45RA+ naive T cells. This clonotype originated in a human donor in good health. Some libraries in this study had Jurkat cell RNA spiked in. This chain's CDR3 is CASSFGVGVSPGNTGELFF. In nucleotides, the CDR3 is TGTGCCAGCAGCTTTGGGGTCGGTGTATCGCCCGGGAACACCGGGGAGCTGTTTTTT.